This T cell receptor (beta chain) is drawn from a study of CD8 T cells in ankylosing spondylitis. Libraries for TCR beta were made by quantitative 5'-RACE with molecular barcodes. TCRdb recomputed calls from the 5' RACE reads with MiXCR, one row per CDR3 protein. The profile shows about 800,000 distinct CDR3 sequences, approximately 10% of them singletons. Germline CDR1 and CDR2: SGHTA and FQGNSA. The CDR3 extends over 13 amino acids. Trimming pared 1 base from V and 7 bases from J, leaving 10 bases between. As concerns this clonotype: Its antigen is undetermined.

Study results and limitations: Clones tied to disease were said to be significantly enriched in matched ankylosing spondylitis synovial fluid. It appeared that ankylosing spondylitis blood was characterized by a TCR beta motif of several highly homologous variants.

This chain uses TRBV7-2 with TRBJ2-5, with TRBD1 as a possible D gene (6 bases). This receptor was identified in a male donor with ankylosing spondylitis. The specimen sequenced was blood, either unsorted or a sorted T cell fraction (not recorded which). The CDR3 nucleotides are TGTGCCAGCAGCTTAGGGACAGAAGGGACCCAGTACTTC. Protein: CASSLGTEGTQYF.